One and the same sample provided the 30 T cell receptor beta chains below, sequenced in a study of CD8+ T cells in alopecia areata. Investigators isolated RNA and reverse transcribed it into cDNA to act as the sequencing template. Libraries were prepared by immunoSEQ multiplex PCR; TCRdb keeps only in-frame clonotypes and omits some of them. The sample shows some 240,000 clones, 50% to 60% of them seen only once. The treatment here: oral pan-JAK inhibitor, 5-10 mg twice daily. Sequences were derived from CD4+ T cells sorted from blood, sampled at week 4, from a patient treated with tofacitinib. The source is a human donor with alopecia areata.

The CDR3 loop is CASSSRDHKVDTQYF. The CDR3 DNA is TGTGCCAGCAGCTCCCGGGACCACAAAGTGGATACGCAGTATTTT. The chain joins TRBV13 to TRBJ2-3; tentatively, D is TRBD1 or TRBD2 (5 bases each). Germline V gives CDR1 PRHDT, CDR2 FYEKMQ (reference sequence). Between the trimmed V and J ends, which lost 4 bases and 6 bases, there was a span of 17 bases. This CDR3 region has 15 residues.

The V call is TRBV30, the J call TRBJ1-4, with 7 bases aligning to TRBD1. V lost 0 bases, J lost 8 bases, and 9 bases stayed unmatched. CDR3 length equals 15 residues. Germline assignment: CDR1 GTSNPN and CDR2 SVGIG (reference sequence). CDR3 DNA: TGTGCCTGGAGTGTCGTGACAGGGAGCGGAGAAAAACTGTTTTTT. Amino acids: CAWSVVTGSGEKLFF.

The chain uses TRBV5-1 and TRBJ2-1, with D perhaps given as TRBD1 or TRBD2 (5 bases each). Germline CDR1 is SGHRS and CDR2 is YFSETQ. There are 15 residues in the CDR3. Trimming took 4 bases from V and 9 from J, leaving 20 bases between them. CDR3 sequence reads: CASSLWTPGDGEQFF. The CDR3 DNA reads TGCGCCAGCAGCCTTTGGACCCCCGGGGACGGTGAGCAGTTCTTC.

The chain has TRBV18 and TRBJ2-1, with D maybe TRBD2 (5 bases). This CDR3 region has 15 residues. Per germline, CDR1 KGHSH and CDR2 LQKENI. Trimming took off 6 bases at V and 6 bases at J, with 18 bases between the two ends. The CDR3 coding sequence is TGTGCCAGCTCTCGCACCCGGGGTGGACTCAATGAGCAGTTCTTC. Its protein product is CASSRTRGGLNEQFF.

This chain joins TRBV9 and TRBJ2-3; D perhaps matches TRBD1 (5 bases). The CDR3 consists of 13 residues. V lost 3 bases and J lost 3, with 8 bases in between. Germline V gene lookup returns CDR1 SGDLS and CDR2 YYNGEE. In DNA, the CDR3 is TGTGCCAGCAGCGCCAGGGCGACAGATACGCAGTATTTT. Encoded protein: CASSARATDTQYF.

V is TRBV5-6 and J is TRBJ1-4; the D is unclear. Trimming removed 0 bases from V and 5 bases from J, with 2 bases in between. There are 12 residues in the CDR3. CDR1 is SGHDT, CDR2 YYEEEE, per germline. CDR3 sequence reads: CASSLGNEKLFF. Written as DNA, the CDR3 is TGTGCCAGCAGCTTGGGGAATGAAAAACTGTTTTTT. The whole variable domain, filled in from reference TRBV5-6 and TRBJ1-4, reads DAGVTQSPTHLIKTRGQQVTLRCSPKSGHDTVSWYQQALGQGPQFIFQYYEEEERQRGNFPDRFSGHQFPNYSSELNVNALLLGDSALYLCASSLGNEKLFFGSGTQLSVL.

V and J are TRBV30 and TRBJ1-2, with D maybe TRBD1 (5 bases). The CDR3 length is 15 residues. CDR1 and CDR2 (germline): GTSNPN, SVGIG (reference sequence). The V and J ends lost 1 base and 0 bases respectively, with 12 bases between them. CDR3 region: CAWSARQLANYGYTF. Written as DNA, the CDR3 is TGTGCCTGGAGTGCCCGACAGTTAGCTAACTATGGCTACACCTTC.

This chain uses TRBV5-1 with TRBJ2-7, with D maybe TRBD1 (5 bases). Trimming took off 0 bases at V and 1 base at J, with 8 bases between the two ends. CDR1 is SGHRS, CDR2 YFSETQ, per germline. The CDR3 length is 14 residues. CDR3: CASSLDQGSYEQYF. The CDR3 DNA is TGCGCCAGCAGCTTGGATCAGGGTTCCTACGAGCAGTACTTC.

The V call is TRBV5-4, the J call TRBJ2-6; no reliable D call. Looked up from germline, CDR1 is SGHNT and CDR2 is YYREEE (reference sequence). This CDR3 contains 13 residues. V lost 4 bases, J lost 7 bases, and 9 bases lay in between. The CDR3 protein is CASSQVSANVLTF. As DNA, the CDR3 is TGTGCCAGCAGCCAAGTAAGCGCCAACGTCCTGACTTTC.

This clone was counted only a few times. In DNA form, the CDR3 reads TGTGCCACCAGCAGAGCGGCAGGATCGAACTATGGCTACACCTTC. Translating it yields CATSRAAGSNYGYTF. The chain combines TRBV15 with TRBJ1-2, with no clear D. CDR3 length equals 15 residues. Trimming stripped 1 base from V and 2 bases from J, with 11 bases between. The germline CDR1 and CDR2 sequences are LNHNV and YYDKDF (reference sequence).

This clone was picked up a small number of times. V usage is TRBV29-1 and J usage is TRBJ1-1, with D perhaps TRBD1 (5 bases). Trimming shortened V by 8 bases and J by 0 bases, and 13 bases separated the two germline ends. The CDR3 contains 13 residues. Germline V lookup: CDR1 SQVTM, CDR2 ANQGSEA. The CDR3 DNA follows: TGCAGCCTCCGGGGACTCATGAACACTGAAGCTTTCTTT. It yields the protein CSLRGLMNTEAFF.

The genes are TRBV2 and TRBJ1-1; D unresolved. Germline CDR1 and CDR2: SNHLY and FYNNEI. This CDR3 has 11 residues. With 6 bases removed from V and 7 bases from J, the gap between germline ends came to 9 bases. Here the CDR3 reads CASSPLFEAFF. DNA of the CDR3: TGTGCCAGCAGCCCCTTATTTGAAGCTTTCTTT. Filled out from reference TRBV2 and TRBJ1-1, the complete variable domain reads EPEVTQTPSHQVTQMGQEVILRCVPISNHLYFYWYRQILGQKVEFLVSFYNNEISEKSEIFDDQFSVERPDGSNFTLKIRSTKLEDSAMYFCASSPLFEAFFGQGTRLTVV.

This rearrangement joins TRBV4-1 to TRBJ1-6; TRBD1 matches at 7 bases. V shed 0 bases, J shed 6 bases, and the junction held 5 bases outside the gene matches. Germline lookup yields CDR1 MGHRA and CDR2 YSYEKL. This CDR3 region has 16 residues. Written as DNA, the CDR3 is TGCGCCAGCAGCCAAGATCGGGACAGCCTTAATTCACCCCTCCACTTT. It translates to CASSQDRDSLNSPLHF.

The genes are TRBV2 and TRBJ1-2; a possible D gene is TRBD1 (5 bases). V lost 8 bases to trimming and J lost 2 bases, with 18 bases between them. Germline assignment: CDR1 SNHLY and CDR2 FYNNEI. The CDR3 covers 15 residues. The DNA of the CDR3 is TGTGCCAGCGGAAAGGGACGGGCTCCCAACTATGGCTACACCTTC. Translating it yields CASGKGRAPNYGYTF.

CDR3 protein: CASSLMPLLVSSYEQYF. DNA of the CDR3: TGCGCCAGCAGCTTAATGCCCTTGTTAGTTAGCTCCTACGAGCAGTACTTC. The chain links TRBV5-1 to TRBJ2-7; D call uncertain. The CDR3 loop spans 17 amino acids. V lost 2 bases, J lost 0 bases, and 18 bases lay in between. The V gene's germline CDR1 is SGHRS and CDR2 YFSETQ.

This clone was observed a handful of times. This chain links TRBV7-3 with TRBJ1-4; no reliable D call. Between the trimmed V and J ends, which lost 4 bases and 5 bases, there was a span of 14 bases. CDR3 length: 15 residues. The germline gives CDR1 SGHTA, CDR2 FQGTGA. The CDR3 nucleotides are TGTGCCAGCAGCTCAAAGAGACCCAGAAATGAAAAACTGTTTTTT. Translation: CASSSKRPRNEKLFF.

The chain has TRBV25-1 and TRBJ1-2, with D hard to call. V was shortened by 4 bases and J by 6 bases, with 18 bases between the two germline ends. Germline values: CDR1 MGHDK, CDR2 SYGVNS. The CDR3 loop spans 15 amino acids. CDR3 region: CASSGMGEDGHGYTF. CDR3 bases: TGTGCCAGCAGTGGTATGGGAGAGGACGGGCATGGCTACACCTTC.

The V and J genes are TRBV6-1 and TRBJ2-7, with TRBD1 matching 12 bases. The CDR3 loop spans 15 amino acids. V shed 5 bases and J 5 bases; nucleotides not matched to a gene: 7. Germline-derived CDR1 and CDR2 are MNHNS and SASEGT. This CDR3 is CASSPRDRGLDEQYF. The CDR3 nucleotides are TGTGCCAGCAGTCCCCGGGACAGGGGGCTGGACGAGCAGTACTTC.

This chain uses TRBV29-1 with TRBJ2-3; TRBD1 might be the D (6 bases). CDR1 SQVTM and CDR2 ANQGSEA come from the germline V gene. The CDR3 length is 14 residues. V lost 1 base, J lost 2 bases, and 10 bases lay in between. CDR3 region: CSVEGDITTDTQYF. The CDR3 nucleotides read TGCAGCGTTGAAGGGGACATCACCACAGATACGCAGTATTTT.

The V call is TRBV2, the J call TRBJ1-2; 9 bases agree with TRBD1. Trimming at V came to 9 bases and at J to 6 bases, leaving 14 bases not matched to a gene. CDR3 length: 15 residues. The V gene's germline CDR1 is SNHLY and CDR2 FYNNEI. The CDR3 nucleotides read TGTGCCAGAAGAACTACAGGGGGCGCTCGGGATGGCTACACCTTC. Residues: CARRTTGGARDGYTF.

The gene calls are TRBV30 and TRBJ1-1, with TRBD1 as a possible D gene (5 bases). The V end was cut by 5 bases, the J end by 8 bases, with 15 bases between. The germline V gene encodes CDR1 GTSNPN and CDR2 SVGIG (reference sequence). The length of the CDR3 is 12 residues. The CDR3 protein is CAWSGTRMEAFF. DNA for the CDR3: TGTGCCTGGTCCGGGACTCGGATGGAAGCTTTCTTT.

This chain uses TRBV7-9 with TRBJ2-3; D is perhaps TRBD2 (6 bases). CDR1 is SEHNR, CDR2 FQNEAQ, per germline (reference sequence). Trimming removed 0 bases at V and 3 bases at J, with 13 bases between. This CDR3 contains 16 residues. In nucleotides, the CDR3 is TGTGCCAGCAGCTTAGCGGAGGGGACGGTAACAGATACGCAGTATTTT. Translating gives CASSLAEGTVTDTQYF.

J is TRBJ2-7 and V is TRBV20-1; possibly TRBD1 for D (6 bases). The V gene's germline CDR1 is DFQATT and CDR2 SNEGSKA (reference sequence). Deletions cut 4 bases from V and 3 bases from J, with 7 bases between. The CDR3 contains 11 residues. The CDR3 loop reads CSATTGYEQYF. CDR3 DNA: TGCAGTGCTACGACAGGCTACGAGCAGTACTTC.

V and J are TRBV20-1 and TRBJ1-2; no firm D call. Germline CDR1 DFQATT, CDR2 SNEGSKA (reference sequence). The CDR3 spans 10 residues. Trimming left V 6 bases short and J 8 bases short, with 10 bases between. The CDR3 DNA reads TGCAGTGCCCGTCGTATAGGCTACACCTTC. Its translation: CSARRIGYTF.

This clone occurred a few times. The chain links TRBV29-1 to TRBJ2-1, with D possibly being TRBD2 (7 bases). This CDR3 is built from 12 residues. Per germline, CDR1 SQVTM and CDR2 ANQGSEA. The V gene lost 4 bases and the J gene lost 10 bases, with 14 bases spanning the gap. As DNA, the CDR3 is TGCAGCGTTGGATTTGCGGGGGCAGAGCAGTTCTTC. It translates to CSVGFAGAEQFF.

This clone was seen repeatedly, ten times or more. The chain couples TRBV13 to TRBJ2-3; tentative D call: TRBD1 (5 bases). V was shortened by 4 bases and J by 2 bases, with 7 bases between the two germline ends. Germline values: CDR1 PRHDT, CDR2 FYEKMQ (reference sequence). The length of the CDR3 is 13 residues. CDR3 residues: CASSSTDTDTQYF. CDR3 DNA sequence: TGTGCCAGCAGCTCGACAGACACAGATACGCAGTATTTT.

This chain joins TRBV30 and TRBJ1-2, with 7 bases that match TRBD1. CDR3 length: 14 amino acids. Per the germline V gene, CDR1 is GTSNPN and CDR2 is SVGIG (reference sequence). The ends lost 2 bases at V and 6 bases at J; junction bases unmatched: 9. CDR3 nucleotide sequence: TGTGCCTGGAGTCCCCAAATGACAGGGCATGGCTACACCTTC. Translated, it gives CAWSPQMTGHGYTF.

This clone was counted only a few times. This sequence joins TRBV21-1 and TRBJ2-2; the table's D gene call, TRBD2, was not cross checked with the DNA. TRBV21-1 is a pseudogene segment. The CDR3 has 17 residues. CDR3 in amino acids: CASSRGSRGLNTGELFF. In DNA, the CDR3 is TGTGCCAGCAGCAGAGGGTCGCGGGGGCTCAACACCGGGGAGCTGTTTTTT.

This clone was seen only a few times. The chain links TRBV7-8 to TRBJ2-1; D unclear. The CDR3 runs 12 residues. Trimming left V 5 bases short and J 7 bases short, with 9 bases between. Germline V gene sequence: CDR1 SGHVS, CDR2 FQNEAQ. CDR3 sequence reads: CASSRNRNEQFF. The CDR3 nucleotides read TGTGCCAGCAGCCGTAACAGAAATGAGCAGTTCTTC.

The sample holds a few counts of this clone. This chain uses TRBV27 with TRBJ2-1, with D perhaps TRBD2 (5 bases). Germline V gene data show CDR1 as MNHEY and CDR2 as SMNVEV (reference sequence). V was pared by 7 bases and J by 0 bases, with 13 bases between. CDR3 length equals 15 residues. CDR3 protein: CASTSGYNSYNEQFF. The CDR3 DNA follows: TGTGCCAGCACCTCGGGGTACAACTCCTACAATGAGCAGTTCTTC.